The entry below describes one T cell receptor (beta chain). Assay used: immunoSEQ multiplex PCR; TCRdb lists only in-frame clones, some missing. Of 350,000 to 500,000 clones listed, roughly 87% are singletons. The data were taken from a study of Ad26.COV2.S vaccination and SARS-CoV-2 variants. Study-wide context: Intramuscular Ad26.COV2.S at 5x10^10 or 1x10^11 viral particles.

Trimming left V 2 bases short and J 2 bases short, with 13 bases between. The CDR3 is made up of 15 amino acids. Germline V CDR1 and CDR2: SGHTA, FQGNSA. The treatment was: roughly 19 received Ad26.COV2.S at low or high dose, single or two shots; about 5 received placebo; per-sample allocation not given. The study sampled participants on day 63 after the first vaccine or placebo injection. The receptor comes from a person between 18 and 60 years old who received the Ad26.COV2.S COVID-19 vaccine or a placebo. Sequencing used peripheral blood, obtained in a trial of Ad26.COV2.S vaccine versus placebo. J is TRBJ2-7 and V is TRBV7-2; no clear D gene. The CDR3 sequence: CASSLTIRNPYEQYF. CDR3 DNA sequence: TGTGCCAGCAGCTTAACTATCAGAAACCCCTACGAGCAGTACTTC.